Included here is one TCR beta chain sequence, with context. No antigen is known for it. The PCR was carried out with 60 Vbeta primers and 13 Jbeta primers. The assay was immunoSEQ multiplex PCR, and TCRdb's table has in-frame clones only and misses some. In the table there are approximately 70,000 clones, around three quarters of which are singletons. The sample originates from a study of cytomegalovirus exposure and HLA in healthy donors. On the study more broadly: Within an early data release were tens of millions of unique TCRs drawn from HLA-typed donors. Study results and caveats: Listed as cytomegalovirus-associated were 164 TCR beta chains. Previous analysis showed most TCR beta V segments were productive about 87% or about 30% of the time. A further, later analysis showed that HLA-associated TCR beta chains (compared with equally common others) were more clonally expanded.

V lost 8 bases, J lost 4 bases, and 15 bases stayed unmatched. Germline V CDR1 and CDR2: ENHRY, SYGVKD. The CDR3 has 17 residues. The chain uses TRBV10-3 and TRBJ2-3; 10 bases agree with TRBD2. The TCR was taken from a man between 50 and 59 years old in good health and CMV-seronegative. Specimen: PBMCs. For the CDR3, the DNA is TGTGCCATCGGCCGAGTAGGACTAGCGGTCCTCCCAGATACGCAGTATTTT. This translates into CAIGRVGLAVLPDTQYF.